This TCR beta chain was found in a study of blood T cell repertoires in COVID-19. Across the whole study: COVID-19 samples, acute and convalescent, were from the United States, Italy and Spain.

Source study methods: Reference gene primer amplification gave nucleated cell count estimates. Using immunoSEQ multiplex PCR, the repertoire was profiled, and TCRdb retains in-frame clones only, with some absent. Clonal size and the V and J genes are those of that table, whereas D and trimming came from the DNA. The repertoire holds 300,000 to 350,000 clones, with about 89% as singletons. V shed 0 bases, J shed 5 bases, and the junction held 4 bases outside the gene matches. Germline CDR1 and CDR2: SGHDT and YYEEEE. The CDR3 is made up of 15 amino acids. The sequenced sample was peripheral blood. This receptor was taken from a woman aged 45-65 years with COVID-19, enrolled during active disease. The genes are TRBV5-6 and TRBJ1-3; TRBD1 agrees at 8 bases. CDR3 loop: CASSLGQGARNTIYF. CDR3 nucleotides: TGTGCCAGCAGCTTGGGGCAGGGGGCCAGAAACACCATATATTTT.